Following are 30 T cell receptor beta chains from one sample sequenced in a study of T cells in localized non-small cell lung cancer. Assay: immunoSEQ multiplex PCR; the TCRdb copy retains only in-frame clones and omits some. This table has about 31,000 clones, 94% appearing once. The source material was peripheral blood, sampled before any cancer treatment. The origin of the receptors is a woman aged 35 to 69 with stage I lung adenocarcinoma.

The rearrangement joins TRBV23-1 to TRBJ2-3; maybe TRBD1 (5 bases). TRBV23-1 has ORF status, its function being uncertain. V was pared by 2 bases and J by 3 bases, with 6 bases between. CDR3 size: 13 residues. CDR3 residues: CASSQQGTDTQYF. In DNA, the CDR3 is TGCGCCAGCAGTCAACAGGGAACAGATACGCAGTATTTT.

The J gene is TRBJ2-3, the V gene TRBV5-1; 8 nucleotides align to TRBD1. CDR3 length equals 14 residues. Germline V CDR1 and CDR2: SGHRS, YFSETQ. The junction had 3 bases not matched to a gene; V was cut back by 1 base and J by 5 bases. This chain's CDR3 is CASSLTGGIDTQYF. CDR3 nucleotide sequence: TGCGCCAGCAGCTTGACAGGGGGAATAGATACGCAGTATTTT.

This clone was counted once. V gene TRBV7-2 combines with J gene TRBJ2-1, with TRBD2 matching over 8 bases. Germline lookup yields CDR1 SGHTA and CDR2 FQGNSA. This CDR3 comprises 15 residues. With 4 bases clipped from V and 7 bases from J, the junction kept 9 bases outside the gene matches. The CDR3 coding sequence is TGTGCCAGCAGCTCGCGGGGGGTCACGGGGAATGAGCAGTTCTTC. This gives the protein CASSSRGVTGNEQFF.

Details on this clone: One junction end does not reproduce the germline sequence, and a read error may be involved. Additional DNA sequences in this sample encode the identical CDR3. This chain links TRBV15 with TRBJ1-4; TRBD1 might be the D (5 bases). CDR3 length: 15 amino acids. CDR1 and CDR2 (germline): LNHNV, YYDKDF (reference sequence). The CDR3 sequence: CATAGGIVASEKLFF. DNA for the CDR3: TGCGCCACCGCGGGGGGAATCGTGGCTTCCGAAAAACTGTTTTTT.

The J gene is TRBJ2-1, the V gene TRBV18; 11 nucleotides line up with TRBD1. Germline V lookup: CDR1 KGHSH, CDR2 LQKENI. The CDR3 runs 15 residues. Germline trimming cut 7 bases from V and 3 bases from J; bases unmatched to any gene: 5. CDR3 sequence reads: CASFSGTGGYNEQFF. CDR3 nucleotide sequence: TGTGCCAGCTTCTCCGGGACAGGGGGCTACAATGAGCAGTTCTTC. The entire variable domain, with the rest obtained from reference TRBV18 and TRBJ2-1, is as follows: NAGVMQNPRHLVRRRGQEARLRCSPMKGHSHVYWYRQLPEEGLKFMVYLQKENIIDESGMPKERFSAEFPKEGPSILRIQQVVRGDSAAYFCASFSGTGGYNEQFFGPGTRLTVL.

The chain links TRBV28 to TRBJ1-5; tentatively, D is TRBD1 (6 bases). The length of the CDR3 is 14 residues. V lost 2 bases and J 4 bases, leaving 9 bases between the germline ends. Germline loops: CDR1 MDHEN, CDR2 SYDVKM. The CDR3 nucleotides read TGTGCCAGCAGTTTAGGGACACAAAATCAGCCCCAGCATTTT. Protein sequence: CASSLGTQNQPQHF.

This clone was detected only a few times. Here the CDR3 DNA reads TGTGCCAGCGATCTAGGGGGCGAAGCTTTCTTT. Translation gives CASDLGGEAFF. J is TRBJ1-1 and V is TRBV6-1; 7 bases match TRBD1. The CDR3 spans 11 residues. CDR1 and CDR2 (germline): MNHNS, SASEGT. Germline trimming cut 8 bases from V and 8 bases from J; bases unmatched to any gene: 5.

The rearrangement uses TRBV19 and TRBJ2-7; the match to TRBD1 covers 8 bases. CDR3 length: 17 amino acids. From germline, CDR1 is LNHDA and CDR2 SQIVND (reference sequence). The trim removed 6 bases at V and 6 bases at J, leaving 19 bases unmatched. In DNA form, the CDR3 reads TGTGCCAGTAGCCTCTTCTCCACCGGACAGGGAAGCATCGAGCAGTACTTC. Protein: CASSLFSTGQGSIEQYF.

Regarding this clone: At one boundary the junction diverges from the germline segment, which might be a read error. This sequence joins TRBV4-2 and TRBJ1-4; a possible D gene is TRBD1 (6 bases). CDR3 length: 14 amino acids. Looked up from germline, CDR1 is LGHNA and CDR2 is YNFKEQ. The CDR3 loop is CVSSPREGDEKLFF. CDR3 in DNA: TGTGTCAGCAGCCCGAGAGAGGGGGATGAAAAACTGTTTTTT.

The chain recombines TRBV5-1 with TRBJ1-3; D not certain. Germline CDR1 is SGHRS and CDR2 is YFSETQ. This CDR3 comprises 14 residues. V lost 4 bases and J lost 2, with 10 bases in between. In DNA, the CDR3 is TGCGCCAGCAGCACCGGGCTGACTGGAAACACCATATATTTT. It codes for CASSTGLTGNTIYF.

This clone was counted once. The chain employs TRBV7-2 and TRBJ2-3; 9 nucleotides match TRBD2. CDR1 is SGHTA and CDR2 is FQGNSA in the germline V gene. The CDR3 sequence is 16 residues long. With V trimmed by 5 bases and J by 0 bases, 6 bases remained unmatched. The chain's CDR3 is CASSPGLALSTDTQYF. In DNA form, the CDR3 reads TGTGCCAGCAGCCCGGGACTAGCCCTTAGCACAGATACGCAGTATTTT. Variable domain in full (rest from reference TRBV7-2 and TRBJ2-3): GAGVSQSPSNKVTEKGKDVELRCDPISGHTALYWYRQSLGQGLEFLIYFQGNSAPDKSGLPSDRFSAERTGGSVSTLTIQRTQQEDSAVYLCASSPGLALSTDTQYFGPGTRLTVL.

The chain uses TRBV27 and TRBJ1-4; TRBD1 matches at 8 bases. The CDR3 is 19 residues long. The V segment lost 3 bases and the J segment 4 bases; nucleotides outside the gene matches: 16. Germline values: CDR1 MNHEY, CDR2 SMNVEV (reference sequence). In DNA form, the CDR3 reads TGTGCCAGCAGTTTCACCCTAGGCACAGGGGGTCAGTATAATGAAAAACTGTTTTTT. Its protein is CASSFTLGTGGQYNEKLFF.

The chain's CDR3 is CASSPRGVGPYNEQFF. CDR3 bases: TGTGCCAGCAGTCCCCGAGGCGTAGGGCCCTACAATGAGCAGTTCTTC. This sequence joins TRBV28 and TRBJ2-1; D gene unclear. The V gene lost 5 bases and the J gene lost 2 bases, with 16 bases spanning the gap. Germline values: CDR1 MDHEN, CDR2 SYDVKM. This CDR3 spans 16 amino acids.

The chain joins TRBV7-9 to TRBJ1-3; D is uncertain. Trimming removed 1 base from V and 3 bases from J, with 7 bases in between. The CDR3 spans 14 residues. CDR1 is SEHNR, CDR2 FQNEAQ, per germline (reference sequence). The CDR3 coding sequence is TGTGCCAGCAGCTTAGAAGGGAGTGGAAACACCATATATTTT. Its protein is CASSLEGSGNTIYF.

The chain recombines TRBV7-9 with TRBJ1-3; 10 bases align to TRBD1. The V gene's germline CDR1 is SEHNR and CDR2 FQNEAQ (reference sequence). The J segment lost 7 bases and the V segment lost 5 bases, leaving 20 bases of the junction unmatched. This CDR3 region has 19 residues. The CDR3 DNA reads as TGTGCCAGCAGCCCTAGTAACGCCGCGGGACAGGGGCTACGGAACACCATATATTTT. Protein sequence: CASSPSNAAGQGLRNTIYF. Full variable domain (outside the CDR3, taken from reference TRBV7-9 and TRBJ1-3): DTGVSQNPRHKITKRGQNVTFRCDPISEHNRLYWYRQTLGQGPEFLTYFQNEAQLEKSRLLSDRFSAERPKGSFSTLEIQRTEQGDSAMYLCASSPSNAAGQGLRNTIYFGEGSWLTVV.

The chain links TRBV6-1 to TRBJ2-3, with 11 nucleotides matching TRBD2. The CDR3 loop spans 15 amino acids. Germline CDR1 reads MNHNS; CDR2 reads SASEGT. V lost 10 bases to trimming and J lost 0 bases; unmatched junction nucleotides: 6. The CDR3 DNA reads TGTGCCACTCAGGGACTAGCGGCTAGCACAGATACGCAGTATTTT. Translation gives CATQGLAASTDTQYF.

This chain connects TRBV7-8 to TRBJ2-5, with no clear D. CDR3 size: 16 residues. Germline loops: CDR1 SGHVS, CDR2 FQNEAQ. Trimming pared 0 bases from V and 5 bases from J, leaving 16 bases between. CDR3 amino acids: CASSLARGRQLETQYF. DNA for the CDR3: TGTGCCAGCAGCTTAGCGCGCGGACGACAATTGGAGACCCAGTACTTC.

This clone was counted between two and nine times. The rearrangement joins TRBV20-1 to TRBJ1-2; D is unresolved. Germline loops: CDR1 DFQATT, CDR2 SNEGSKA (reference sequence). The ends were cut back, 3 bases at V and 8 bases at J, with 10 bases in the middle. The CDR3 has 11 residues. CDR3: CSASRGEGYTF. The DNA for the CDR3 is TGCAGTGCTAGTCGTGGGGAGGGCTACACCTTC.

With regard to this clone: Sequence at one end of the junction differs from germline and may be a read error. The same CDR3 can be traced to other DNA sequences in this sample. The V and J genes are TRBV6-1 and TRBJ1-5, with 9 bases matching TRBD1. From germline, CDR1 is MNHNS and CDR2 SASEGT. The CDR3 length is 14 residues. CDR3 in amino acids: CASSRRQGDQPQHF. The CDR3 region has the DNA TGTGCCAGCAGTCGCCGACAGGGGGATCAGCCCCAGCATTTC.

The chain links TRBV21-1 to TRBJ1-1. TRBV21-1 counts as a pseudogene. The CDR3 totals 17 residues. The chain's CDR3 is CASSKEAGDLPYLPAFF. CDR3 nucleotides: TGTGCCAGCAGCAAAGAGGCGGGGGACCTACCCTATCTCCCAGCTTTCTTT.

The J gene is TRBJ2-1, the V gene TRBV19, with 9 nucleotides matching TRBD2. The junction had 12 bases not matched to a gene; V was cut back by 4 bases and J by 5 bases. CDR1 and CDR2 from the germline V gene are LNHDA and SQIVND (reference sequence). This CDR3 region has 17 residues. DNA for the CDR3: TGTGCCAGTAGTACCACTCGGGCTAGCGGGATAAACAATGAGCAGTTCTTC. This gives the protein CASSTTRASGINNEQFF. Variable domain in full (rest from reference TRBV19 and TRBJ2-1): DGGITQSPKYLFRKEGQNVTLSCEQNLNHDAMYWYRQDPGQGLRLIYYSQIVNDFQKGDIAEGYSVSREKKESFPLTVTSAQKNPTAFYLCASSTTRASGINNEQFFGPGTRLTVL.

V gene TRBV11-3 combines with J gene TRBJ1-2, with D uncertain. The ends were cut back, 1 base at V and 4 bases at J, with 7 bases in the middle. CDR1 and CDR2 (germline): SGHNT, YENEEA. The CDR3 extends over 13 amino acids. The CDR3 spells CASSLAQTYGYTF. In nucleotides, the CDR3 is TGTGCCAGCAGCTTAGCCCAGACCTATGGCTACACCTTC.

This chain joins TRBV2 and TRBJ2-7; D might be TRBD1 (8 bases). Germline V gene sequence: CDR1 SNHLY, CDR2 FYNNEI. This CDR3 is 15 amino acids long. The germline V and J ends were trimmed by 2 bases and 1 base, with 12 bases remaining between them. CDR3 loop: CASSENRGGSYEQYF. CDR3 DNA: TGTGCCAGCAGTGAAAACAGGGGGGGGTCCTACGAGCAGTACTTC.

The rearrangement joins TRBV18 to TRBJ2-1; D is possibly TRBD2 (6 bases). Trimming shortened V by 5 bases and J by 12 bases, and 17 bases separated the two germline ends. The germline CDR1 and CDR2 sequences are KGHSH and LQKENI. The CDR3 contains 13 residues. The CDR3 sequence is CASSTEGPYLQFF. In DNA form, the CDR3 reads TGTGCCAGCTCAACGGAGGGGCCATATTTGCAGTTCTTC.

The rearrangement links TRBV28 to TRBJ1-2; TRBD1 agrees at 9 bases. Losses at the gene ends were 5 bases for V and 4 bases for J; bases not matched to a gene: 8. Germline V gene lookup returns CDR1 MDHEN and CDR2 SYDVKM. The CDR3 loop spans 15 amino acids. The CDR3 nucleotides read TGTGCCAGCAGTGGGGGACAGGGATACGGCTATGGCTACACCTTC. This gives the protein CASSGGQGYGYGYTF.

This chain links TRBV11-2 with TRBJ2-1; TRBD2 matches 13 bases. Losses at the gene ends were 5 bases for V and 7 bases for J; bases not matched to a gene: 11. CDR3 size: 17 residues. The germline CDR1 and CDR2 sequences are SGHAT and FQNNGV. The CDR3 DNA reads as TGTGCCAGCAGCCCCCACCCGACTAGCGGGGGGCGAAATGAGCAGTTCTTC. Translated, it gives CASSPHPTSGGRNEQFF.

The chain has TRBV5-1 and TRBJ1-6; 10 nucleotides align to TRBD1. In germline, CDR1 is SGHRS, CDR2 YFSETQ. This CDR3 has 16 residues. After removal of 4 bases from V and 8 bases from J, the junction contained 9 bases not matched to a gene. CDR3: CASSTGGTGDYSPLHF. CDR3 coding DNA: TGCGCCAGCAGCACAGGGGGGACAGGGGATTATTCACCCCTCCACTTT.

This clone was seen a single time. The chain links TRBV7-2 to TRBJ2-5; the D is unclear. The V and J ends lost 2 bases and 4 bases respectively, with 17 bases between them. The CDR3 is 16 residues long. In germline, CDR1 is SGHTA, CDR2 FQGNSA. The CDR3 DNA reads TGTGCCAGCAGCTTAAGGTCGGGTGGGGTAAGAGAGACCCAGTACTTC. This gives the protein CASSLRSGGVRETQYF.

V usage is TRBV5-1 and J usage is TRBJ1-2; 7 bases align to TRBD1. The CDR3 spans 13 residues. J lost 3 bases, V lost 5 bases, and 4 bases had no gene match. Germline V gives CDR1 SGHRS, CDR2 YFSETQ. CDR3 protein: CASRQDRYYGYTF. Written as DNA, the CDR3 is TGCGCCAGCAGACAGGACAGGTACTATGGCTACACCTTC.

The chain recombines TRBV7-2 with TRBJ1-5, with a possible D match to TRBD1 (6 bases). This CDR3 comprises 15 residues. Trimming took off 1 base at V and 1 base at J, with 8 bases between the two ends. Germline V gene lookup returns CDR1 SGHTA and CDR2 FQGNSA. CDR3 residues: CASSLGQASNQPQHF. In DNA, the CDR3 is TGTGCCAGCAGCTTAGGACAGGCGAGCAATCAGCCCCAGCATTTT.